Following are 3 T cell receptor beta chains from one sample sequenced in a study of CD8+CD57+ T cells in acquired aplastic anemia. Sequenced patients had shown CD8+CD57+ cell expansion by flow cytometry. For CDR3 and TCR beta VDJ profiling, genomic DNA was the template used. Each CDR3 protein is one row after TCRdb ran MiXCR on the reads. This sample has 450,000 to 550,000 distinct CDR3 sequences, with less than 35% found just once. The sequenced sample consisted of sorted CD4+, CD8+, or CD8+CD57+ T cells (not recorded which) from PBMCs. The receptors shown here come from a human donor with aplastic anemia.

This clonotype was detected only a few times. This chain joins TRBV5-4 and TRBJ1-2; the D gene is possibly TRBD1 (5 bases). Germline V gene lookup returns CDR1 SGHNT and CDR2 YYREEE (reference sequence). V lost 1 base and J 0 bases, leaving 7 bases between the germline ends. CDR3 length equals 14 residues. CDR3 sequence: CASSLKGTNYGYTF. In nucleotides, the CDR3 is TGTGCCAGCAGCTTGAAGGGGACTAACTATGGCTACACCTTC.

A word on this clonotype: Mismatch with germline at one junction end may stem from a read error. Written as DNA, the CDR3 is TGTGCTAGTAGTATCGGAGCGGGAGCGGGCTCCTACAATGAGCAGTTCTTC. Its protein is CASSIGAGAGSYNEQFF. This chain links TRBV19 with TRBJ2-1; 8 bases are a match to TRBD2. CDR3 length equals 17 residues. CDR1 LNHDA and CDR2 SQIVND come from the germline V gene (reference sequence).

This clonotype was recorded at least ten times. This chain uses TRBV2 with TRBJ1-2, with D possibly matching TRBD1 (6 bases). The CDR3 length is 14 residues. V was pared by 3 bases and J by 2 bases, with 10 bases between. CDR1 and CDR2 from the germline V gene are SNHLY and FYNNEI. The CDR3 coding sequence is TGTGCCAGCAGTGACCCGGGGGCGAACTATGGCTACACCTTC. Its protein is CASSDPGANYGYTF.